Listed below are T cell receptor beta chains from one sample, sequenced in a study of shared clonotypes between healthy human individuals. Assay: immunoSEQ multiplex PCR; the TCRdb copy retains only in-frame clones and omits some. The sample lists about 2 million clones, 85% to 95% occurring once. The source material was naive CD8+ T cells sorted from blood. The source is a man aged 18 to 29 in good health. Both conserved end residues are part of each CDR3. D genes are given only for firm matches. Some rows have no size entry. The others give once, few or many, or a class for an expanded clone.

TRBJ2-5 | TRBV4-3 | . | . | CASSQGAAWETQYF | TGCGCCAGCAGCCAAGGGGCGGCCTGGGAGACCCAGTACTTC
TRBJ2-7 | TRBV27 | . | . | CASSFSGSPYEQYF | TGTGCCAGCAGTTTCTCGGGGAGCCCCTACGAGCAGTACTTC
TRBJ2-5 | TRBV7-9 | . | TRBD1 | CASSLALLTGGETQYF | TGTGCCAGCAGCTTAGCCCTTTTGACAGGGGGGGAGACCCAGTACTTC
TRBJ2-3 | TRBV6-5 | . | . | CASSFYFTDTQYF | TGTGCCAGCAGTTTCTACTTCACAGATACGCAGTATTTT
TRBJ2-7 | TRBV19 | . | TRBD1 | CASSITPGQLTSYEQYF | TGTGCCAGTAGTATTACTCCGGGACAGCTCACCTCCTACGAGCAGTACTTC
TRBJ2-5 | TRBV15 | . | . | CATSRAGMSETQYF | TGTGCCACCAGCAGAGCAGGGATGAGTGAGACCCAGTACTTC
TRBJ2-7 | TRBV21-1 | . | . | CASSKVAATGVDYEQYF | TGTGCCAGCAGCAAAGTGGCCGCGACAGGGGTGGACTACGAGCAGTACTTC
TRBJ1-6 | TRBV7-9 | few | TRBD1 | CASSLDRGLSPLHF | TGTGCCAGCAGCTTGGACAGGGGGCTCTCACCCCTCCACTTT
TRBJ2-3 | TRBV6-6 | . | . | CASSYTGTGADTQYF | TGTGCCAGCAGTTACACAGGCACCGGCGCAGATACGCAGTATTTT
TRBJ2-7 | TRBV5-6 | . | TRBD2 | CASSGGTSGSYEQYF | TGTGCCAGCAGCGGGGGGACTAGCGGCTCCTACGAGCAGTACTTC
TRBJ2-2 | TRBV2 | . | TRBD2 | CASSVGTSGLTGELFF | TGTGCCAGCAGTGTCGGGACTAGCGGACTGACCGGGGAGCTGTTTTTT
TRBJ1-2 | TRBV7-9 | . | . | CASSLSWGDYGYTF | TGTGCCAGCAGCTTATCGTGGGGGGACTATGGCTACACCTTC
TRBJ2-3 | TRBV4-2 | . | TRBD2 | CASSQVAGGTDTQYF | TGTGCCAGCAGCCAAGTAGCGGGGGGCACAGATACGCAGTATTTT
TRBJ2-7 | TRBV10-3 | once | . | CAISEFRDLGEQYF | TGTGCCATCAGTGAGTTCAGGGACCTCGGCGAGCAGTACTTC
TRBJ1-5 | TRBV6-1 | . | . | CASSESWGDQPQHF | TGTGCCAGCAGTGAATCTTGGGGCGATCAGCCCCAGCATTTT
TRBJ1-1 | TRBV6-5 | once | . | CASSYSMHTVEAFF | TGTGCCAGCAGTTACTCGATGCATACTGTGGAAGCTTTCTTT
TRBJ2-7 | TRBV5-1 | once | . | CASSLRGNHYEQYF | TGCGCCAGCAGCTTGCGGGGGAACCACTACGAGCAGTACTTC
TRBJ2-1 | TRBV6-5 | . | . | CASSYVRDQIDEQFF | TGTGCCAGCAGTTACGTCCGGGACCAGATCGATGAGCAGTTCTTC
TRBJ2-7 | TRBV2 | . | . | CASSEAGRTLYEQYF | TGTGCCAGCAGTGAAGCGGGGAGGACCCTCTACGAGCAGTACTTC
TRBJ1-2 | TRBV9 | . | . | CASSGQGYYGYTF | TGTGCCAGCAGCGGCCAGGGTTACTATGGCTACACCTTC
TRBJ2-1 | TRBV6-1 | . | . | CASSDQGWPYGAEQFF | TGTGCCAGCAGTGATCAGGGTTGGCCCTATGGGGCTGAGCAGTTCTTC
TRBJ2-5 | TRBV19 | . | TRBD2 | CASSVKGLTEQETQYF | TGTGCCAGTAGTGTCAAGGGACTAACGGAACAAGAGACCCAGTACTTC
TRBJ2-3 | TRBV7-9 | . | . | CASSLGDTDTQYF | TGTGCCAGCAGCTTAGGCGACACAGATACGCAGTATTTT
TRBJ1-5 | TRBV27 | . | . | CASSPGLTAQPQHF | TGTGCCAGCAGTCCAGGGTTGACGGCTCAGCCCCAGCATTTT
TRBJ2-2 | TRBV27 | . | . | CASSLYSASNTGELFF | TGTGCCAGCAGTTTGTATAGCGCGTCGAACACCGGGGAGCTGTTTTTT
TRBJ2-3 | TRBV2 | . | . | CASSLWGPLEDTQYF | TGTGCCAGCAGCCTTTGGGGACCGCTCGAGGATACGCAGTATTTT
TRBJ2-3 | TRBV9 | . | . | CASSVEGSTDTQYF | TGTGCCAGCAGCGTAGAGGGTAGTACAGATACGCAGTATTTT
TRBJ2-3 | TRBV13 | . | . | CASSPSIGSTDTQYF | TGTGCCAGCAGCCCTTCCATAGGGAGCACAGATACGCAGTATTTT
TRBJ1-2 | TRBV27 | . | TRBD1 | CASSFTGGGSGYTF | TGTGCCAGCAGTTTTACAGGGGGCGGGAGTGGCTACACCTTC
TRBJ2-5 | TRBV10-2 | . | TRBD2 | CASSGGETQYF | TGCGCCAGCAGCGGGGGGGAGACCCAGTACTTC
TRBJ2-3 | TRBV29-1 | . | TRBD1 | CSVEDREGGAADTQYF | TGCAGCGTTGAAGATCGGGAAGGGGGCGCAGCAGATACGCAGTATTTT
TRBJ2-7 | TRBV7-9 | . | . | CASSFATGALSYEQYF | TGTGCCAGCAGCTTCGCGACAGGAGCGCTCTCCTACGAGCAGTACTTC
TRBJ2-3 | TRBV5-1 | . | TRBD2 | CASGGTSAGLQLDTQYF | TGCGCCAGCGGCGGGACTAGCGCCGGCCTACAACTCGATACGCAGTATTTT
TRBJ2-3 | TRBV15 | . | TRBD1 | CATRRQGYTDTQYF | TGTGCCACCAGGAGACAGGGCTACACAGATACGCAGTATTTT
TRBJ2-7 | TRBV11-2 | . | TRBD2 | CASSLEGLAGIDEQYF | TGTGCCAGCAGCTTAGAGGGTCTAGCGGGAATAGACGAGCAGTACTTC
TRBJ1-2 | TRBV28 | . | . | CASSLVEISNYGYTF | TGTGCCAGCAGTTTAGTGGAAATTTCTAACTATGGCTACACCTTC
TRBJ1-1 | TRBV19 | . | . | CASTELGASTEAFF | TGTGCCAGTACCGAACTGGGCGCGAGTACTGAAGCTTTCTTT
TRBJ1-6 | TRBV6-5 | . | . | CASSYSTAGNSPLHF | TGTGCCAGCAGTTACTCCACGGCGGGAAATTCACCCCTCCACTTT
TRBJ2-1 | TRBV7-8 | . | . | CASSGPVDEQFF | TGTGCCAGCAGCGGGCCGGTAGATGAGCAGTTCTTC
TRBJ2-7 | TRBV7-8 | once | TRBD2 | CASSLTGASGGTQQYF | TGTGCCAGCAGCTTAACAGGGGCTAGCGGGGGTACCCAGCAGTACTTC
TRBJ2-1 | TRBV7-9 | . | . | CASSFGGYNEQFF | TGTGCCAGCAGCTTTGGCGGCTACAATGAGCAGTTCTTC
TRBJ1-2 | TRBV27 | . | . | CASSSGPGFDYGYTF | TGTGCCAGCAGCTCGGGCCCTGGGTTTGACTATGGCTACACCTTC
TRBJ2-7 | TRBV19 | . | . | CASSPLLGAYEQYF | TGTGCCAGTAGCCCGCTATTAGGGGCCTACGAGCAGTACTTC
TRBJ2-7 | TRBV4-2 | . | TRBD2 | CASSQEPSGAYEQYF | TGTGCCAGCAGCCAAGAGCCTAGCGGGGCCTACGAGCAGTACTTC
TRBJ2-7 | TRBV5-1 | . | . | CASSLTGPMDEQYF | TGCGCCAGCAGCTTGACAGGGCCCATGGACGAGCAGTACTTC
TRBJ2-7 | TRBV7-9 | . | . | CASSLKGGSYEQYF | TGTGCCAGCAGCTTAAAGGGCGGATCCTACGAGCAGTACTTC
TRBJ2-2 | TRBV2 | . | . | CARGQRNTGELFF | TGTGCCAGGGGGCAAAGGAACACCGGGGAGCTGTTTTTT
TRBJ1-5 | TRBV27 | few | . | CASSQTNQPQHF | TGTGCCAGCAGTCAAACGAATCAGCCCCAGCATTTT
TRBJ2-4 | TRBV13 | . | . | CASSTPGPEAKNIQYF | TGTGCCAGCAGCACCCCGGGGCCCGAGGCCAAAAACATTCAGTACTTC
TRBJ2-7 | TRBV2 | . | . | CASSEAGSEQYF | TGTGCCAGCAGTGAAGCAGGTAGCGAGCAGTACTTC